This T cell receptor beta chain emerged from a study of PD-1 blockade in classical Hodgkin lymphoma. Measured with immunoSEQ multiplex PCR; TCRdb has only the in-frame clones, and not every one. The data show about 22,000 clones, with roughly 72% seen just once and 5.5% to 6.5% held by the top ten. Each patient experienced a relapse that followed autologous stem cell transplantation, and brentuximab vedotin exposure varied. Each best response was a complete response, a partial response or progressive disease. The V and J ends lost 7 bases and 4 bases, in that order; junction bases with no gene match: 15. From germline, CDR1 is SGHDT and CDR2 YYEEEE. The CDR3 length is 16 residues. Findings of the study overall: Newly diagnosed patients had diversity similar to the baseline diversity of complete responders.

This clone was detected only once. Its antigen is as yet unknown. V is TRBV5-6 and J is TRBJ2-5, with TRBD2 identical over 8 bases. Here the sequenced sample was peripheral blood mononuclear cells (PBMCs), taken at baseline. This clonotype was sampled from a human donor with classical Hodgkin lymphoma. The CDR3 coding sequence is TGTGCCAGCCCTGGGGGCCAGCGGGAGTTTCTAGAGACCCAGTACTTC. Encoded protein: CASPGGQREFLETQYF.